This T cell receptor (beta chain) comes out of a study of tissue T cells after allogeneic stem cell transplantation. TCRbeta CDR3 was sequenced at survey depth with template counts. Generated by immunoSEQ multiplex PCR, the TCRdb table keeps only in-frame clones and is missing some. The sample carries roughly 6,700 clones, nearly 70% recorded once. About this clone itself: The antigen is undetermined.

Study conclusions and caveats: This small cohort was clinically heterogeneous, and sampling depth was a limitation.

Per the germline V gene, CDR1 is MNHEY and CDR2 is SVGEGT. Trimming left V 2 bases short and J 5 bases short, with 13 bases between. This CDR3 has 14 residues. This receptor was identified in a woman aged 18-49 years with breast cancer. This specimen was tissue from the stomach, taken at autopsy. The J gene is TRBJ2-7, the V gene TRBV6-2 or TRBV6-3; TRBD1 might be the D (6 bases). The CDR3 region is CASSYEPTGNEQYF. The CDR3 nucleotides are TGTGCCAGCAGTTACGAGCCGACAGGAAACGAGCAGTACTTC.